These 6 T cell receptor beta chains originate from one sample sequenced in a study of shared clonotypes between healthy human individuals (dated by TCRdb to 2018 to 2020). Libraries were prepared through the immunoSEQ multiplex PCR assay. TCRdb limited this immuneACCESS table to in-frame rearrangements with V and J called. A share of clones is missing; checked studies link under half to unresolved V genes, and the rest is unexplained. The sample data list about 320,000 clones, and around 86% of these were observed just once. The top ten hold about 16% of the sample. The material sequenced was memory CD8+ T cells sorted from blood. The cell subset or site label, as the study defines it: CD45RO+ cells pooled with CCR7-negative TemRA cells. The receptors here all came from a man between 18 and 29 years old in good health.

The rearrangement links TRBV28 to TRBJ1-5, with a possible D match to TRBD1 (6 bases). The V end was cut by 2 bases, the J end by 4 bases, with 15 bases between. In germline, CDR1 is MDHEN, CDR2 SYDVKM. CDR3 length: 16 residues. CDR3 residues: CASSLGVGTLNQPQHF. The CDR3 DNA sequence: TGTGCCAGCAGTTTAGGGGTGGGGACACTAAATCAGCCCCAGCATTTT.

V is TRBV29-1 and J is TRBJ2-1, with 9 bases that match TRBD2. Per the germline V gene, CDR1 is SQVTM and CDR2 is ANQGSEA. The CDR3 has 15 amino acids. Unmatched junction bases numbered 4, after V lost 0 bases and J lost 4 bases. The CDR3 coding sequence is TGCAGCGTTGAAGAGAAGACTAGCGGATACAATGAGCAGTTCTTC. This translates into CSVEEKTSGYNEQFF.

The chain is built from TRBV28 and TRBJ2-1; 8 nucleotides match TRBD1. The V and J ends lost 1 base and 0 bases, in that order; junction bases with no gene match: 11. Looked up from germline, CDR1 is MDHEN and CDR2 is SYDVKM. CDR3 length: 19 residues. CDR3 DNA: TGTGCCAGCAGTTTATCCACCACAATAGACAGGGGCTCCTACAATGAGCAGTTCTTC. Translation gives CASSLSTTIDRGSYNEQFF.

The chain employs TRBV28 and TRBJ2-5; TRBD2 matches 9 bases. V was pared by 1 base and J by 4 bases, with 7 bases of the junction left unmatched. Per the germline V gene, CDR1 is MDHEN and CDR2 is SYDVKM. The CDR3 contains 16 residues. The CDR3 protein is CASSLYAGGPLETQYF. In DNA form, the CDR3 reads TGTGCCAGCAGTTTATACGCGGGGGGGCCCTTAGAGACCCAGTACTTC.

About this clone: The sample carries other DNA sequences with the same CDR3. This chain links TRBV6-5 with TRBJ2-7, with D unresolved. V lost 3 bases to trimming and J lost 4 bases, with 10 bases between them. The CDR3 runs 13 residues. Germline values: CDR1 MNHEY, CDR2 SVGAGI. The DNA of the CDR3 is TGTGCCAGCAGTTATGGCGTAACGTACGAGCAGTACTTC. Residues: CASSYGVTYEQYF.

As DNA, the CDR3 is TGCGCCAGCAGCCTAGGTAGGGGGACTGAAGCTTTCTTT. Protein: CASSLGRGTEAFF. This sequence joins TRBV4-1 and TRBJ1-1, with D perhaps matching TRBD1 (6 bases). From germline, CDR1 is MGHRA and CDR2 YSYEKL. The V gene lost 4 bases and the J gene lost 5 bases, with 11 bases spanning the gap. CDR3 length: 13 residues.